The next 24 T cell receptor beta chains were all read from a single sample in a study of blood T cells in healthy people across ages. With a J-beta primer mix and a sample-barcoded 5' primer, a second PCR ran roughly 7 to 11 cycles. TCRdb passed the 5' RACE reads through MiXCR, listing each CDR3 protein once. The repertoire includes 1.5 million to 2 million distinct CDR3 sequences, 28% of them detected once, and around 7.7% sits in the top ten. Sequenced: blood. These TCRs come from a woman in her thirties in good health.

This clonotype was seen ten or more times. The gene calls are TRBV15 and TRBJ2-5, with 7 bases fitting TRBD2. From germline, CDR1 is LNHNV and CDR2 YYDKDF (reference sequence). This CDR3 has 19 amino acids. The V gene end was trimmed by 0 bases and the J gene end by 0 bases; junction bases not matched to a gene: 13. CDR3 bases: TGTGCCACCAGCAGAGATAGGTGGTCTAGCGGAGGGTACCAAGAGACCCAGTACTTC. Its translation: CATSRDRWSSGGYQETQYF.

This clonotype occurred a few times. A junction end diverges from the germline sequence, so it may reflect a read error. The gene calls are TRBV4-1 and TRBJ2-1; a possible D gene is TRBD2 (7 bases). The germline gives CDR1 MGHRA, CDR2 YSYEKL. The CDR3 length is 16 residues. Here the CDR3 reads CASSPRGGVPYNGQFF. For the CDR3, the DNA is TGCGCCAGCAGCCCAAGGGGGGGGGTTCCCTACAATGGGCAGTTCTTC.

DNA of the CDR3: TGTGCCAGCAGCAAAGGGGGACTAGGGAGGGCGAATGAGCAGTTCTTC. This encodes CASSKGGLGRANEQFF. The chain links TRBV14 to TRBJ2-1, with 8 bases fitting TRBD2. Germline V CDR1 and CDR2: SGHDN, FVKESK. The CDR3 loop spans 16 amino acids. J lost 7 bases, V lost 5 bases, and 13 bases had no gene match.

The rearrangement joins TRBV12-3 or TRBV12-4 to TRBJ2-2; D tentatively reads TRBD1 or TRBD2 (5 bases each). CDR3 length: 16 amino acids. V was pared by 3 bases and J by 6 bases, with 17 bases between. The CDR3 spells CASSFWGSGNAGELFF. The CDR3 DNA reads as TGTGCCAGCAGTTTTTGGGGGAGCGGTAACGCCGGGGAGCTGTTTTTT.

The sample holds many counts of this clonotype. This CDR3 reads CASLWQGSYNEQFF. In DNA form, the CDR3 reads TGTGCCTCGCTGTGGCAGGGGTCCTACAATGAGCAGTTCTTC. This chain links TRBV30 with TRBJ2-1; D is perhaps TRBD1 (6 bases). V lost 7 bases, J lost 1 base, and 14 bases lay in between. The CDR3 sequence is 14 residues long. Looked up from germline, CDR1 is GTSNPN and CDR2 is SVGIG (reference sequence).

The rearrangement links TRBV6-1 to TRBJ1-3; D ambiguous. Germline V lookup: CDR1 MNHNS, CDR2 SASEGT. The CDR3 has 14 residues. V was shortened by 7 bases and J by 2 bases, with 12 bases between the two germline ends. The CDR3 region is CASTTGTPGNTIYF. Here the CDR3 DNA reads TGTGCCAGCACGACGGGAACCCCTGGAAACACCATATATTTT.

This clonotype has only a few counts. The rearrangement links TRBV10-3 to TRBJ1-1; the D gene is possibly TRBD1 (5 bases). The V gene's germline CDR1 is ENHRY and CDR2 SYGVKD. The V end lost 4 bases, the J end lost 8 bases, and 11 bases lay between the germline ends. The CDR3 consists of 12 residues. The CDR3 DNA follows: TGTGCCATCAGTGTCGAAGGGGCGGAAGCTTTCTTT. Residues: CAISVEGAEAFF.

A remark on this clonotype: This may be a read error, as it is one base from a much larger clone. The J gene is TRBJ2-3, the V gene TRBV7-2; the match to TRBD2 covers 8 bases. This CDR3 contains 17 residues. Per the germline V gene, CDR1 is SGHTA and CDR2 is FQGNSA. CDR3 nucleotide sequence: TGTGCCAGCAGCCGTACTCCAACTCTAGCGGGCACAGATATGCAGTATTTT. Residues: CASSRTPTLAGTDMQYF.

In its sample, this clonotype was seen a few times. V usage is TRBV5-6 and J usage is TRBJ2-1; D unclear. This CDR3 is 14 amino acids long. Trimming pared 5 bases from V and 1 base from J, leaving 10 bases between. From germline, CDR1 is SGHDT and CDR2 YYEEEE. The CDR3, as DNA: TGTGCCAGCAGGAATGATCTATCCTACAATGAGCAGTTCTTC. Translated: CASRNDLSYNEQFF.

This clonotype was seen more than once but under ten times. The chain couples TRBV28 to TRBJ2-3; TRBD1 matches 8 bases. This CDR3 is built from 15 residues. The V and J ends lost 6 bases and 5 bases, in that order; junction bases with no gene match: 10. Germline V gene data show CDR1 as MDHEN and CDR2 as SYDVKM. The CDR3 nucleotides are TGTGCCAGCAGCTCTGGGGCAGGGGGCTTAGATACGCAGTATTTT. Its protein product is CASSSGAGGLDTQYF.

A few counts support this clonotype. The CDR3 region has the DNA TGTGCCAGCAGTGAATATAGGGGGGAGAGCACCGGGGAGCTGTTTTTT. Its protein is CASSEYRGESTGELFF. V and J are TRBV25-1 and TRBJ2-2, with D perhaps TRBD1 or TRBD2 (6 bases each). Deletions cut 0 bases from V and 4 bases from J, with 12 bases between. Germline assignment: CDR1 MGHDK and CDR2 SYGVNS. The CDR3 consists of 16 residues.

Turning to this clonotype: This may be a read error: a much more frequent sequence differs by one nucleotide. This chain links TRBV7-6 with TRBJ2-4; a possible D gene is TRBD1 (7 bases). This CDR3 region has 17 residues. Germline V gene lookup returns CDR1 SGHVS and CDR2 FNYEAQ. Trimming stripped 5 bases from V and 2 bases from J, with 19 bases between. CDR3 coding DNA: TGTGCCAGCAGCGCCGGTCAGGGGGGTGTAACCAAAAACATTCAGTACTTC. It specifies CASSAGQGGVTKNIQYF.

This clonotype was picked up one time. The V gene is TRBV5-6, the J gene TRBJ1-2, with no clear D. With 1 base removed from V and 5 bases from J, the gap between germline ends came to 15 bases. Germline CDR1 and CDR2: SGHDT and YYEEEE. The CDR3 loop spans 15 amino acids. CDR3 sequence (DNA): TGTGCCAGCAGCTTGATATGGAATAGAGCTTATGGCTACACCTTC. Translated: CASSLIWNRAYGYTF. Looking up the rest from reference TRBV5-6 and TRBJ1-2 gives the full variable domain: DAGVTQSPTHLIKTRGQQVTLRCSPKSGHDTVSWYQQALGQGPQFIFQYYEEEERQRGNFPDRFSGHQFPNYSSELNVNALLLGDSALYLCASSLIWNRAYGYTFGSGTRLTVV.

The sample holds a few counts of this clonotype. The V call is TRBV15, the J call TRBJ2-7; 11 nucleotides align to TRBD2. In germline, CDR1 is LNHNV, CDR2 YYDKDF (reference sequence). The CDR3 is made up of 15 amino acids. The trim removed 5 bases at V and 0 bases at J, leaving 3 bases unmatched. CDR3 residues: CATSVTSGVSYEQYF. In nucleotides, the CDR3 is TGTGCCACCAGCGTGACTAGCGGGGTCTCCTACGAGCAGTACTTC.

This chain's CDR3 is CASGGSTDTQYF. The CDR3 DNA reads TGTGCTAGTGGCGGGAGCACAGATACGCAGTATTTT. This chain connects TRBV12-3 or TRBV12-4 to TRBJ2-3, with D maybe TRBD2 (5 bases). The CDR3 extends over 12 amino acids.

This clonotype showed up just a few times. The rearrangement joins TRBV3-1 to TRBJ2-6, with 10 nucleotides matching TRBD2. Germline CDR1 LGHDT, CDR2 YNNKEL (reference sequence). V shed 1 base and J 2 bases; nucleotides not matched to a gene: 5. This CDR3 is built from 18 residues. The CDR3 DNA is TGTGCCAGCAGCCAAGGCGATAGCGGGGGGCCTGGGGCCAACGTCCTGACTTTC. It codes for CASSQGDSGGPGANVLTF. The full variable domain, completed using reference TRBV3-1 and TRBJ2-6, is DTAVSQTPKYLVTQMGNDKSIKCEQNLGHDTMYWYKQDSKKFLKIMFSYNNKELIINETVPNRFSPKSPDKAHLNLHINSLELGDSAVYFCASSQGDSGGPGANVLTFGAGSRLTVL.

This chain uses TRBV7-2 with TRBJ1-2; 7 bases align to TRBD1. CDR1 and CDR2 from the germline V gene are SGHTA and FQGNSA. Losses at the gene ends were 1 base for V and 7 bases for J; bases not matched to a gene: 9. This CDR3 is built from 15 residues. The CDR3 reads CASSLGHRGDGGYTF. DNA of the CDR3: TGTGCCAGCAGCTTAGGACACAGGGGCGACGGTGGCTACACCTTC.

This clonotype occurred a few times. V usage is TRBV20-1 and J usage is TRBJ1-2; the D is unclear. The V gene's germline CDR1 is DFQATT and CDR2 SNEGSKA (reference sequence). V was shortened by 0 bases and J by 1 base, with 12 bases between the two germline ends. The CDR3 has 15 amino acids. In nucleotides, the CDR3 is TGCAGTGCTAGAGATAGTGGGCACAATAACTATGGCTACACCTTC. It translates to CSARDSGHNNYGYTF.

This clonotype has more than one count but fewer than ten. V and J are TRBV28 and TRBJ2-1; 11 nucleotides match TRBD2. The V gene's germline CDR1 is MDHEN and CDR2 SYDVKM. V shed 7 bases, J shed 1 base, and the junction held 12 bases outside the gene matches. This CDR3 comprises 18 residues. In DNA, the CDR3 is TGTGCCAGCATCACTACTAGCGGGGGTCAGACTTCCTACAATGAGCAGTTCTTC. This sequence encodes CASITTSGGQTSYNEQFF.

This clonotype was counted many times. The rearrangement uses TRBV24-1 and TRBJ2-3, with D maybe TRBD1 (7 bases). CDR1 and CDR2 from the germline V gene are KGHDR and SFDVKD. CDR3 size: 15 residues. V shed 1 base and J shed 5 bases, with 12 bases lying between them. The CDR3 region is CATSDFQGGLDTQYF. CDR3 nucleotide sequence: TGTGCCACCAGTGATTTCCAGGGGGGCCTAGATACGCAGTATTTT.

For the CDR3, the DNA is TGCAGTGCTAGAGATCCGAAGTCGCCCTCAGGTGGCTACACCTTC. Its translation: CSARDPKSPSGGYTF. This sequence joins TRBV20-1 and TRBJ1-2; D ambiguous. From germline, CDR1 is DFQATT and CDR2 SNEGSKA (reference sequence). Deletions cut 0 bases from V and 7 bases from J, with 18 bases between. This CDR3 is built from 15 residues.

This clonotype has just a few counts. DNA of the CDR3: TGTGCCAGCTCACTCGCGAGCTTCCAAGAGACCCAGTACTTC. Translating it yields CASSLASFQETQYF. V is TRBV18 and J is TRBJ2-5; D gene unclear. Trimming took 4 bases from V and 1 from J, leaving 10 bases between them. This CDR3 comprises 14 residues. Germline lookup yields CDR1 KGHSH and CDR2 LQKENI.

This clonotype has a handful of counts. The V call is TRBV2, the J call TRBJ2-3; D gene unclear. The V gene lost 3 bases and the J gene lost 2 bases, with 21 bases spanning the gap. The CDR3 totals 18 residues. The V gene's germline CDR1 is SNHLY and CDR2 FYNNEI. The CDR3: CASSDGSGVARNTDTQYF. Written as DNA, the CDR3 is TGTGCCAGCAGTGATGGTTCCGGCGTCGCCAGGAACACAGATACGCAGTATTTT.

The chain joins TRBV3-1 to TRBJ2-3, with TRBD2 matching 16 bases. CDR1 and CDR2 from the germline V gene are LGHDT and YNNKEL (reference sequence). The CDR3 is 20 amino acids. V gave up 4 bases and J gave up 5 bases; unmatched junction bases: 15. Here the CDR3 DNA reads TGTGCCAGCAGCCTCGGGACTAGCGGGGGGGCCGGCCGTGGCGGAGATACGCAGTATTTT. This codes for CASSLGTSGGAGRGGDTQYF.